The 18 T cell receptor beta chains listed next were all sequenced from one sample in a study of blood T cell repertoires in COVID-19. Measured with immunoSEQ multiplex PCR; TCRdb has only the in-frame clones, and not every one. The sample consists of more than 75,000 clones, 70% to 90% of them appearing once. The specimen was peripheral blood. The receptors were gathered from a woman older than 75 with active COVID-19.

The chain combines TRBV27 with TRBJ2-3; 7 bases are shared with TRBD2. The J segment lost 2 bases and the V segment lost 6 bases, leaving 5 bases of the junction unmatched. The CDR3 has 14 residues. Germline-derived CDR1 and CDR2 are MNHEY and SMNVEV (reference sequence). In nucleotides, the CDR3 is TGTGCCAGCAGGTTGGGGGGGTACACAGATACGCAGTATTTT. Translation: CASRLGGYTDTQYF.

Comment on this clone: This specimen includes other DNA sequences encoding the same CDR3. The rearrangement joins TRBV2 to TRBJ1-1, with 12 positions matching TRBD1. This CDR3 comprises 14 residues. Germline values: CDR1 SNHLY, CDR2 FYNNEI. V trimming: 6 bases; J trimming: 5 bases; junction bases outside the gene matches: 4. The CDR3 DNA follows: TGTGCCAGCAGGGGGACAGGGGGCTTAACTGAAGCTTTCTTT. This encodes CASRGTGGLTEAFF.

CDR3 in DNA: TGTGCCAGCAGTTTTGACGCGGGAGGCGGATACAATGAGCAGTTCTTC. Its protein is CASSFDAGGGYNEQFF. V and J are TRBV28 and TRBJ2-1; 8 bases match TRBD2. CDR1 and CDR2 from the germline V gene are MDHEN and SYDVKM. The CDR3 totals 16 residues. The V gene end was trimmed by 3 bases and the J gene end by 4 bases; junction bases not matched to a gene: 8.

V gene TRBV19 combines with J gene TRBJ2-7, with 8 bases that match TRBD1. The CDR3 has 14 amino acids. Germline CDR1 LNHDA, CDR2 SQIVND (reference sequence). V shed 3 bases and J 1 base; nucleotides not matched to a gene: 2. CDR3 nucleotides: TGTGCCAGTAGTATTAACAGGGGGTCCTACGAGCAGTACTTC. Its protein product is CASSINRGSYEQYF.

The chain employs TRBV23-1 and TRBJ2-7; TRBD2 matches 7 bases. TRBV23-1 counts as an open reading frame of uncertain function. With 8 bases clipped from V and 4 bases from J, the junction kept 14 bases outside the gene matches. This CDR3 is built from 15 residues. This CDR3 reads CASGDGEGYAYEQYF. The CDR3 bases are TGCGCCAGCGGGGATGGGGAGGGGTATGCTTACGAGCAGTACTTC.

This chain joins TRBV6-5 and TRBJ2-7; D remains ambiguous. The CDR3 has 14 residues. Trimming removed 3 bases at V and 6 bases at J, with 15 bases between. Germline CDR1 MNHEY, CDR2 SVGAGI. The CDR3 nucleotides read TGTGCCAGCAGTTATTCCGGTTCGAGGCTCGAGCAGTACTTC. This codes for CASSYSGSRLEQYF.

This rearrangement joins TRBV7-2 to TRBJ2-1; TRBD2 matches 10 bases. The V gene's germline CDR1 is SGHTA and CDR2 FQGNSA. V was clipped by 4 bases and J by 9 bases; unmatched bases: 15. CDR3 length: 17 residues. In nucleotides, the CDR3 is TGTGCCAGCAGCTCCCCCGGAGGAGCGGGAGGGCCAAGTGAGCAGTTCTTC. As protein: CASSSPGGAGGPSEQFF.

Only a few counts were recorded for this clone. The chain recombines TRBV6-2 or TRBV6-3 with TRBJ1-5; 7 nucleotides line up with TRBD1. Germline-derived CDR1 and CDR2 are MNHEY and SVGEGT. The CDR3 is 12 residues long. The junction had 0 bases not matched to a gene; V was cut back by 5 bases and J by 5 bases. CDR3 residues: CASSTGDQPQHF. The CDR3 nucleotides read TGTGCCAGCAGTACAGGGGATCAGCCCCAGCATTTT.

CDR3 nucleotide sequence: TGTGCCAGCAGCTTAGGAGGGAGGGAGAATGTAGATACGCAGTATTTT. Translating gives CASSLGGRENVDTQYF. This chain connects TRBV7-9 to TRBJ2-3; 7 positions match TRBD2. The CDR3 length is 16 residues. Germline trimming cut 1 base from V and 5 bases from J; bases unmatched to any gene: 9. Germline CDR1 reads SEHNR; CDR2 reads FQNEAQ (reference sequence). Variable domain in full (rest from reference TRBV7-9 and TRBJ2-3): DTGVSQNPRHKITKRGQNVTFRCDPISEHNRLYWYRQTLGQGPEFLTYFQNEAQLEKSRLLSDRFSAERPKGSFSTLEIQRTEQGDSAMYLCASSLGGRENVDTQYFGPGTRLTVL.

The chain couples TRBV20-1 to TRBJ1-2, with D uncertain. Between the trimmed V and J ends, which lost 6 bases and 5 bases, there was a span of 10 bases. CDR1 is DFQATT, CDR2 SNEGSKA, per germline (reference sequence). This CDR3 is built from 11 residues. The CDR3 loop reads CSAGARYGYTF. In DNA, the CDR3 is TGCAGTGCGGGAGCCAGATATGGCTACACCTTC.

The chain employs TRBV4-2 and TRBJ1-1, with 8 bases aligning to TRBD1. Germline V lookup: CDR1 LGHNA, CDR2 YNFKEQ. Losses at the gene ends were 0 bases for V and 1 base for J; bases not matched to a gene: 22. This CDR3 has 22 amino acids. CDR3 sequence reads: CASSQEIAAGGVGRIKNTEAFF. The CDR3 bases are TGTGCCAGCAGCCAAGAAATCGCGGCAGGGGGCGTGGGCCGGATTAAGAACACTGAAGCTTTCTTT.

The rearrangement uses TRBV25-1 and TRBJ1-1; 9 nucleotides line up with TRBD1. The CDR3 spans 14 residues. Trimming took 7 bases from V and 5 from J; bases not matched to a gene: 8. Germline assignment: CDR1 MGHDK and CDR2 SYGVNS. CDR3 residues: CASKNTGGGTEAFF. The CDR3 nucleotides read TGTGCCAGCAAAAATACAGGGGGCGGGACTGAAGCTTTCTTT.

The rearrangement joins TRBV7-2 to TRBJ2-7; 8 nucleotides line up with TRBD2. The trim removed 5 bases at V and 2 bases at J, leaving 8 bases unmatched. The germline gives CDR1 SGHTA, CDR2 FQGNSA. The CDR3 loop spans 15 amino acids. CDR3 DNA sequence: TGTGCCAGCAGCCCCTCGCGGGAGGCCGCCTACGAGCAGTACTTC. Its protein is CASSPSREAAYEQYF.

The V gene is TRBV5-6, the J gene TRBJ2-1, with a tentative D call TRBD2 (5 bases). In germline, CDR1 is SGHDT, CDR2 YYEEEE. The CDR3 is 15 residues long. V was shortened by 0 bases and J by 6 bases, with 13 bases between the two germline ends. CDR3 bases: TGTGCCAGCAGCTTGGCCTGGAGGAATGGCAATGAGCAGTTCTTC. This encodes CASSLAWRNGNEQFF.

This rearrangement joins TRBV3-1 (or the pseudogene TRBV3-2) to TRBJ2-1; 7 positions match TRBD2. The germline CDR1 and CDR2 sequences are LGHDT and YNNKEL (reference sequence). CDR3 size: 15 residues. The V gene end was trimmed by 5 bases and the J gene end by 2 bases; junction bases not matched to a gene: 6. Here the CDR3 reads CASSETSATYNEQFF. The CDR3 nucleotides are TGTGCCAGCAGCGAAACTAGCGCCACCTACAATGAGCAGTTCTTC.

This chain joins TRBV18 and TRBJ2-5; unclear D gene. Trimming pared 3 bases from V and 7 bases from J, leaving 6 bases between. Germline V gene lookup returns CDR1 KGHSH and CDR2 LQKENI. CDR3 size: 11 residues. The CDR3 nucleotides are TGTGCCAGCTCACCCTCGGGGACCCAGTACTTC. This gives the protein CASSPSGTQYF.

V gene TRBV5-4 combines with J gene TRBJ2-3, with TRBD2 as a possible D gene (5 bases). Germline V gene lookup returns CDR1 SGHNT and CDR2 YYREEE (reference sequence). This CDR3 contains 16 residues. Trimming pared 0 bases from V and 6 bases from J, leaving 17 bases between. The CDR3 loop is CASSLGGLGGLDTQYF. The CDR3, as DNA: TGTGCCAGCAGCTTGGGTGGACTTGGAGGTTTGGATACGCAGTATTTT.

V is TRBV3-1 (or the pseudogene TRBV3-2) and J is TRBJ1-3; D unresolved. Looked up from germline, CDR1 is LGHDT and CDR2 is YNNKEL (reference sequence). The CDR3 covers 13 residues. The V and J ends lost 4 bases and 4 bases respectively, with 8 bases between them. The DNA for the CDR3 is TGTGCCAGCAGCCCCGGGTGGGGAAACACCATATATTTT. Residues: CASSPGWGNTIYF.